The clone carrying this T cell receptor (beta chain) has a handful of counts. Sequencing was performed with immunoSEQ multiplex PCR; in TCRdb, only in-frame clones are kept and a portion is missing. The table lists roughly 83,000 clones, approximately 78% of them singletons. The sample is drawn from a study of control samples from healthy donors and cancer patients. This CDR3 is built from 14 residues. Germline V gene data show CDR1 as LGHDT and CDR2 as YNNKEL (reference sequence). V shed 1 base and J shed 0 bases, with 5 bases lying between them. Sequences were obtained from blood. The V and J genes are TRBV3-1 (or the pseudogene TRBV3-2) and TRBJ2-3; D not resolved. The sequence was collected from a woman in her sixties or seventies in good health. The CDR3 loop is CASSQVGSTDTQYF. As DNA, the CDR3 is TGTGCCAGCAGCCAAGTCGGGAGCACAGATACGCAGTATTTT.